This is a list of T cell receptor beta chains from one sample in a study of cytomegalovirus exposure and HLA in healthy donors. Repertoires were generated with immunoSEQ multiplex PCR, while TCRdb's copy carries only in-frame clones and drops some. This sample has roughly 160,000 clones, with 80% to 90% found just once. Sequences were obtained from PBMCs. Source of these receptors: a man younger than 45 in good health and CMV-seropositive. Both conserved end residues are part of each CDR3. Each record gives: V gene, D gene, clone size, J gene, CDR3 DNA, CDR3 protein. D genes are given only for firm matches. Some rows mark clone size as missing; the rest say once, few, many or name a class of expanded clone.

V gene: TRBV5-5
D gene: NA
clone size: NA
J gene: TRBJ2-1
CDR3 DNA: TGTGCCAGCAGCACGAGGGGGGGCAACTACAATGAGCAGTTCTTC
CDR3 protein: CASSTRGGNYNEQFF

V gene: TRBV5-1
D gene: TRBD2
clone size: NA
J gene: TRBJ2-3
CDR3 DNA: TGCGCCAGCAGCTTAGTTAGCGGGAGAGGTGAAGATACGCAGTATTTT
CDR3 protein: CASSLVSGRGEDTQYF

V gene: TRBV7-6
D gene: TRBD2
clone size: NA
J gene: TRBJ2-3
CDR3 DNA: TGTGCCAGCAGCTTAGTGGGAGGGAGAGCAGATACGCAGTATTTT
CDR3 protein: CASSLVGGRADTQYF

V gene: TRBV6-5
D gene: NA
clone size: NA
J gene: TRBJ1-5
CDR3 DNA: TGTGCCAGCAGTTCCCAGGGCCATCAGCCCCAGCATTTT
CDR3 protein: CASSSQGHQPQHF

V gene: TRBV7-9
D gene: NA
clone size: NA
J gene: TRBJ1-3
CDR3 DNA: TGTGCCAGCAGGGATCCGGACGGTCGGGAGGACACCATATATTTT
CDR3 protein: CASRDPDGREDTIYF

V gene: TRBV28
D gene: TRBD1
clone size: few
J gene: TRBJ2-5
CDR3 DNA: TGTGCCAGCACCCAATGGCGGGACAGGGTCCAAGAGACCCAGTACTTC
CDR3 protein: CASTQWRDRVQETQYF

V gene: TRBV5-6
D gene: TRBD2
clone size: NA
J gene: TRBJ2-7
CDR3 DNA: TGTGCCAGCAGCCGAGGGACTAGCGGGAGCTACGAGCAGTACTTC
CDR3 protein: CASSRGTSGSYEQYF

V gene: TRBV19
D gene: TRBD2
clone size: NA
J gene: TRBJ2-4
CDR3 DNA: TGTGCCAGTAGTATGGGGACTAGCGGAAACATTCAGTACTTC
CDR3 protein: CASSMGTSGNIQYF

V gene: TRBV5-1
D gene: TRBD1
clone size: NA
J gene: TRBJ2-7
CDR3 DNA: TGCGCCAGCAGCCTTAGGACAGGGGCCTACGAGCAGTACTTC
CDR3 protein: CASSLRTGAYEQYF

V gene: TRBV25-1
D gene: NA
clone size: NA
J gene: TRBJ1-1
CDR3 DNA: TGTGCCAGCAGTGAATGGGCGTCAGCTTTCTTT
CDR3 protein: CASSEWASAFF

V gene: TRBV4-1
D gene: TRBD2
clone size: once
J gene: TRBJ2-1
CDR3 DNA: TGCGCCAGCAGCCAAGATAGCGGGAGGTGGAATGAGCAGTTCTTC
CDR3 protein: CASSQDSGRWNEQFF

V gene: TRBV2
D gene: NA
clone size: once
J gene: TRBJ2-1
CDR3 DNA: TGTGCCAGCACAGGAATAGAGCAGTTCTTC
CDR3 protein: CASTGIEQFF

V gene: TRBV29-1
D gene: NA
clone size: once
J gene: TRBJ2-1
CDR3 DNA: TGCAGCGTTGTCCCGACTGAGATGTACAATGAGCAGTTCTTC
CDR3 protein: CSVVPTEMYNEQFF

V gene: TRBV18
D gene: NA
clone size: NA
J gene: TRBJ2-3
CDR3 DNA: TGTGCCAGCTCACCAGGGAGATTGGCTCAAGATACGCAGTATTTT
CDR3 protein: CASSPGRLAQDTQYF

V gene: TRBV5-4
D gene: NA
clone size: once
J gene: TRBJ2-1
CDR3 DNA: TGTGCCAGCAGCTTGGTTCTCAGCTCCTACAATGAGCAGTTCTTC
CDR3 protein: CASSLVLSSYNEQFF

V gene: TRBV6-6
D gene: TRBD2
clone size: NA
J gene: TRBJ2-1
CDR3 DNA: TGTGCCAGCAGTACCGAGGGACTAGCGGCCTACAATGAGCAGTTCTTC
CDR3 protein: CASSTEGLAAYNEQFF

V gene: TRBV6-5
D gene: TRBD2
clone size: NA
J gene: TRBJ2-7
CDR3 DNA: TGTGCCAGCAGTTACTCTAGCGGGGCCTACGAGCAGTACTTC
CDR3 protein: CASSYSSGAYEQYF

V gene: TRBV7-2
D gene: TRBD1
clone size: NA
J gene: TRBJ2-2
CDR3 DNA: TGTGCCAGCAGCTCCAGGGGGCGAAGCACCGGGGAGCTGTTTTTT
CDR3 protein: CASSSRGRSTGELFF

V gene: TRBV5-1
D gene: TRBD2
clone size: NA
J gene: TRBJ2-7
CDR3 DNA: TGTGCCAGCAGACCTGGACTAGCAAGGGAGTACGAGCAGTACTTC
CDR3 protein: CASRPGLAREYEQYF

V gene: TRBV18
D gene: NA
clone size: once
J gene: TRBJ1-2
CDR3 DNA: TGTGCCAGCTCACCTTTTACGGACAGCCGCTCTAAAGCTAACTATGGCTACACCTTC
CDR3 protein: CASSPFTDSRSKANYGYTF